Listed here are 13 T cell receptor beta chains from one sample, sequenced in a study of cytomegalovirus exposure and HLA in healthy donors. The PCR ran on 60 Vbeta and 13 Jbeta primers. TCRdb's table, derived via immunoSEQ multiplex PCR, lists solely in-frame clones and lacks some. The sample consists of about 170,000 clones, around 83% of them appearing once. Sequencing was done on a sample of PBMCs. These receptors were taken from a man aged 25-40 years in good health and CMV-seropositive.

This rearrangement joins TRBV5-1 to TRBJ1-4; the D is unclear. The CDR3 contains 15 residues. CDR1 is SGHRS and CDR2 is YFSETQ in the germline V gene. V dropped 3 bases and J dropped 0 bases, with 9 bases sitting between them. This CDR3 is CASSSTPSTNEKLFF. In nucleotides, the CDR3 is TGCGCCAGCAGCTCCACACCCTCAACTAATGAAAAACTGTTTTTT.

Here the CDR3 reads CASSPNWSQETQYF. CDR3 sequence (DNA): TGTGCCAGCAGTCCAAATTGGAGTCAAGAGACCCAGTACTTC. This rearrangement joins TRBV9 to TRBJ2-5; D remains ambiguous. Trimming stripped 5 bases from V and 2 bases from J, with 13 bases between. This CDR3 spans 14 amino acids. Per the germline V gene, CDR1 is SGDLS and CDR2 is YYNGEE.

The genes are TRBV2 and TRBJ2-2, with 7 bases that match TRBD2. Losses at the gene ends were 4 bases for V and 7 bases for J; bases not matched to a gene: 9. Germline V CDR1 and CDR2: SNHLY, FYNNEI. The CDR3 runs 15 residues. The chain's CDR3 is CASSGVAGDVGELFF. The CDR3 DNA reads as TGTGCCAGCAGTGGGGTGGCGGGAGACGTCGGGGAGCTGTTTTTT.

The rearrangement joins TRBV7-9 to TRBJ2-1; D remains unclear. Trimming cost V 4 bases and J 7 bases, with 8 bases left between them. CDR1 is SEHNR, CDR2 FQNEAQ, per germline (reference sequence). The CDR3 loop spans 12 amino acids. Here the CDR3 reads CASSSSSNEQFF. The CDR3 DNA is TGTGCCAGCAGCTCGAGTAGTAATGAGCAGTTCTTC. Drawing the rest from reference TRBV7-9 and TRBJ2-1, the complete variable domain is DTGVSQNPRHKITKRGQNVTFRCDPISEHNRLYWYRQTLGQGPEFLTYFQNEAQLEKSRLLSDRFSAERPKGSFSTLEIQRTEQGDSAMYLCASSSSSNEQFFGPGTRLTVL.

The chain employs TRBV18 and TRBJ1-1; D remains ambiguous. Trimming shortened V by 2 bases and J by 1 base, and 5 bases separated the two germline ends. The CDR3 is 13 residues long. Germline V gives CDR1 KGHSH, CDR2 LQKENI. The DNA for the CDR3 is TGTGCCAGCTCACCAATGAGGAACACTGAAGCTTTCTTT. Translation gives CASSPMRNTEAFF.

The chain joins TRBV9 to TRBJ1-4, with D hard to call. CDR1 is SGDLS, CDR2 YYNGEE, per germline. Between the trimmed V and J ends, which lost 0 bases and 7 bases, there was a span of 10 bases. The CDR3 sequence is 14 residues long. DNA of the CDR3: TGTGCCAGCAGCGTAGGAGGGATTGGTGAAAAACTGTTTTTT. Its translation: CASSVGGIGEKLFF.

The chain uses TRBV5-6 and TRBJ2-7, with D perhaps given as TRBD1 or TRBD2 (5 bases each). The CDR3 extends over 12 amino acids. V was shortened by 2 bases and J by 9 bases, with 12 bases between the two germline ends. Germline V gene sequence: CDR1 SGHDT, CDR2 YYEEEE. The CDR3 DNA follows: TGTGCCAGCAGCTTACGGGGTAGGGGGCAGTACGTC. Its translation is CASSLRGRGQYV.

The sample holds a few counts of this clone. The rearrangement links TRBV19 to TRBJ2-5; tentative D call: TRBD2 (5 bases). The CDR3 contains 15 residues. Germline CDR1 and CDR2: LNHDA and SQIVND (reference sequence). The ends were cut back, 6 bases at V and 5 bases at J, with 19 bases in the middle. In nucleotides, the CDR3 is TGTGCCAGTAGACCAGGACTCCTTAATGGCGAGACCCAGTACTTC. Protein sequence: CASRPGLLNGETQYF.

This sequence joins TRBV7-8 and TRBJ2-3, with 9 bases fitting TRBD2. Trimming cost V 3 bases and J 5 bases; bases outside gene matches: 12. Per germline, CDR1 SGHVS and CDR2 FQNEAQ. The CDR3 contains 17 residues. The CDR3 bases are TGTGCCAGCAGCTTGCTGACCGGGACTAGCCCAATAGATACGCAGTATTTT. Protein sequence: CASSLLTGTSPIDTQYF.

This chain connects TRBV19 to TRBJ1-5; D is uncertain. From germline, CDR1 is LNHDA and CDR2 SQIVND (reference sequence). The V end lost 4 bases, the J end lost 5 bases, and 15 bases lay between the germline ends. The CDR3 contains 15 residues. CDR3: CASSRGKMTDQPQHF. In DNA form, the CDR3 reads TGTGCCAGTAGTAGAGGGAAGATGACGGATCAGCCCCAGCATTTT. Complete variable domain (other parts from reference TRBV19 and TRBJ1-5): DGGITQSPKYLFRKEGQNVTLSCEQNLNHDAMYWYRQDPGQGLRLIYYSQIVNDFQKGDIAEGYSVSREKKESFPLTVTSAQKNPTAFYLCASSRGKMTDQPQHFGDGTRLSIL.

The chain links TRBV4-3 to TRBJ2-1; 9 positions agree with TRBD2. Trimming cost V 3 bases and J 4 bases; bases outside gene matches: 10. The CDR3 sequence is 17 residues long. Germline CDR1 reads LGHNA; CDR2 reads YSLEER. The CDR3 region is CASSQDNSGRGYNEQFF. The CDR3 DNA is TGCGCCAGCAGCCAGGACAATAGCGGGAGAGGATACAATGAGCAGTTCTTC.

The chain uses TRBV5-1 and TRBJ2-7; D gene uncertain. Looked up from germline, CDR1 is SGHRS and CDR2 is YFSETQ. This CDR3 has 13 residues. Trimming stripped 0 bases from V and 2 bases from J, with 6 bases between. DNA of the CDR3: TGCGCCAGCAGCTTGGTAGCCCCCTACGAGCAGTACTTC. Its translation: CASSLVAPYEQYF.

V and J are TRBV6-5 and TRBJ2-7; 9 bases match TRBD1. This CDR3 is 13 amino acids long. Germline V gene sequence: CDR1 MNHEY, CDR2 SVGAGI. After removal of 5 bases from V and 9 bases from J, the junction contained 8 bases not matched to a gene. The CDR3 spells CASSDYRTGVQYF. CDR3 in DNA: TGTGCCAGCAGTGATTATAGGACAGGGGTGCAGTACTTC.